The rows below give T cell receptor beta chains drawn from one sample of a study of T cells in Graves' hyperthyroidism and ophthalmopathy. TCRdb fed the multiplex PCR reads into MiXCR, producing one record per CDR3 protein. The sample yields roughly 500,000 distinct CDR3 sequences, 35% to 55% seen once. Sequences were obtained from peripheral blood or thyroid tissue (not recorded which). These receptors were obtained from an adult woman with Graves' disease, either hyperthyroidism or ophthalmopathy (not recorded which). CDR3s include the opening cysteine and the closing phenylalanine or tryptophan. Each record gives: V gene, CDR3 protein.

v_call: TRBV18
cdr3_aa: CASHQQNQDSPLHF

v_call: TRBV15
cdr3_aa: CAPRVRGYSGANVLTF

v_call: TRBV29-1
cdr3_aa: CSVEGSRGTNTEAFF

v_call: TRBV14
cdr3_aa: CASSQGRLAGVETQYF

v_call: TRBV4-1
cdr3_aa: CASSHGPRDRNYGYTF

v_call: TRBV7-3
cdr3_aa: CASSLNPRQVLLYEQYF

v_call: TRBV25-1
cdr3_aa: CASPQGFATEAFF

v_call: TRBV5-6
cdr3_aa: CASSFGLGDGTGELFF

v_call: TRBV4-1
cdr3_aa: CASSQVGLANTEAFF

v_call: TRBV7-9
cdr3_aa: CASSLQMNTEAFF

v_call: TRBV10-3
cdr3_aa: CAISPTSGRARTDTQYF

v_call: TRBV10-3
cdr3_aa: CAISGSIRDGSYEQYF

v_call: TRBV7-9
cdr3_aa: CASSRGQGGTEAFF

v_call: TRBV29-1
cdr3_aa: CSVDLQGIHGYTIYF

v_call: TRBV12-3/TRBV12-4
cdr3_aa: CASSLGTGIEKLFF

v_call: TRBV5-1
cdr3_aa: CASSTGTHEQYF

v_call: TRBV12-3/TRBV12-4
cdr3_aa: CASSRDRNTGELFF

v_call: TRBV7-9
cdr3_aa: CASSLVWENEKLFF

v_call: TRBV20-1
cdr3_aa: CSGADHSYEQYF

v_call: TRBV20-1
cdr3_aa: CSAGIRTGAYVLTF

v_call: TRBV20-1
cdr3_aa: CSAGDVRSDEQYF

v_call: TRBV10-3
cdr3_aa: CAISQTRNQETQYF

v_call: TRBV7-9
cdr3_aa: CASSLVRGEGDYGNTIYF

v_call: TRBV2
cdr3_aa: CASSVTGTATKHF

v_call: TRBV4-2
cdr3_aa: CASSQVQGLAAKRELFF

v_call: TRBV15
cdr3_aa: CATSLGTLYGYTF

v_call: TRBV28
cdr3_aa: CVSSRNSVIYGYTF